These T cell receptor beta chains were read from a single sample in a study of metastatic and nonmetastatic thyroid tumors. From the PCR reads, TCRdb re-called clones with MiXCR. In the table there are tens of thousands of clones, about 18% of which are singletons. Specimen: blood. These receptors came from a male donor with papillary thyroid cancer or a benign thyroid nodule (not recorded which). Some clones in this sample may be carry-over from other donors' samples. Each CDR3 is given with its conserved first and last residue. Fields, in order: D gene, clone size, V gene, J gene, CDR3 protein, CDR3 DNA. D genes are given only for firm matches. Expanded clones are given a class, and other clones once, few, many or no size at all.

d_call: -
clone_size: few
v_call: TRBV7-3
j_call: TRBJ1-2
cdr3_aa: CASSLTVDYGYTF
cdr3_nt: TGTGCCAGCAGCTTAACGGTGGACTATGGCTACACCTTC

d_call: -
clone_size: medium-sized
v_call: TRBV7-8
j_call: TRBJ2-1
cdr3_aa: CASSWSGEQFF
cdr3_nt: TGTGCCAGCAGTTGGTCCGGTGAGCAGTTCTTC

d_call: -
clone_size: -
v_call: TRBV19
j_call: TRBJ1-6
cdr3_aa: CASSIGGTAVVDSPLHF
cdr3_nt: TGTGCCAGTAGTATCGGGGGGACCGCCGTGGTGGATTCACCCCTCCACTTT

d_call: -
clone_size: many
v_call: TRBV15
j_call: TRBJ1-2
cdr3_aa: CATSRVGENYGYTF
cdr3_nt: TGTGCCACCAGCAGAGTGGGGGAGAACTATGGCTACACCTTC

d_call: TRBD2
clone_size: once
v_call: TRBV7-8
j_call: TRBJ2-7
cdr3_aa: CANSLGLAGVFYEQYF
cdr3_nt: TGTGCCAACAGCCTGGGACTAGCGGGAGTGTTCTACGAGCAGTACTTC

d_call: -
clone_size: -
v_call: TRBV20-1
j_call: TRBJ1-5
cdr3_aa: CSARDGGWNQPQHF
cdr3_nt: TGCAGTGCTAGAGATGGGGGCTGGAATCAGCCCCAGCATTTT

d_call: TRBD1
clone_size: many
v_call: TRBV10-3
j_call: TRBJ2-7
cdr3_aa: CATATGGYEQYF
cdr3_nt: TGTGCCACCGCGACAGGGGGGTACGAGCAGTACTTC

d_call: TRBD1
clone_size: -
v_call: TRBV6-1
j_call: TRBJ1-3
cdr3_aa: CANTLTGDFIVNTIYF
cdr3_nt: TGTGCCAACACTCTGACAGGGGACTTTATTGTAAACACCATATATTTT

d_call: -
clone_size: many
v_call: TRBV20-1
j_call: TRBJ2-7
cdr3_aa: CSARDPGDFLYEQYF
cdr3_nt: TGCAGTGCTAGAGATCCGGGGGATTTCCTCTACGAGCAGTACTTC

d_call: -
clone_size: -
v_call: TRBV5-1
j_call: TRBJ1-3
cdr3_aa: CASSGVLPSGNTIYF
cdr3_nt: TGCGCCAGCAGTGGGGTCTTGCCCTCTGGAAACACCATATATTTT

d_call: -
clone_size: many
v_call: TRBV11-2
j_call: TRBJ2-3
cdr3_aa: CASSLWSGSTDTQYF
cdr3_nt: TGTGCCAGCAGCTTATGGTCGGGCAGCACAGATACGCAGTATTTT

d_call: -
clone_size: many
v_call: TRBV10-3
j_call: TRBJ1-2
cdr3_aa: CAIQTRRTGNYGYTF
cdr3_nt: TGTGCCATCCAAACCCGACGGACGGGAAACTATGGCTACACCTTC

d_call: -
clone_size: once
v_call: TRBV30
j_call: TRBJ1-4
cdr3_aa: CAWHEGLGNEKLFF
cdr3_nt: TGTGCCTGGCACGAAGGGTTAGGTAATGAAAAACTGTTTTTT

d_call: -
clone_size: few
v_call: TRBV12-3/TRBV12-4
j_call: TRBJ2-1
cdr3_aa: CASRLIRCQRLDEQFF
cdr3_nt: TGTGCCAGCAGACTAATACGGTGCCAGCGCCTCGATGAGCAGTTCTTC

d_call: -
clone_size: -
v_call: TRBV6-1
j_call: TRBJ2-7
cdr3_aa: CASSEGRGVSYEQYF
cdr3_nt: TGTGCCAGCAGTGAAGGCAGGGGCGTATCCTACGAGCAGTACTTC

d_call: -
clone_size: -
v_call: TRBV30
j_call: TRBJ1-2
cdr3_aa: CATFWVGYTF
cdr3_nt: TGTGCCACTTTCTGGGTGGGCTACACCTTC

d_call: TRBD1
clone_size: -
v_call: TRBV11-1
j_call: TRBJ1-2
cdr3_aa: CASSPQGANGYTF
cdr3_nt: TGTGCCAGCAGTCCTCAGGGGGCTAATGGCTACACCTTC

d_call: -
clone_size: few
v_call: TRBV28
j_call: TRBJ2-2
cdr3_aa: CASSFTGVATGELFF
cdr3_nt: TGTGCCAGCAGTTTCACAGGTGTAGCCACCGGGGAGCTGTTTTTT

d_call: -
clone_size: medium-sized
v_call: TRBV12-3/TRBV12-4
j_call: TRBJ1-5
cdr3_aa: CASSLSPVQPQHF
cdr3_nt: TGTGCCAGCAGTTTATCTCCCGTCCAGCCCCAGCATTTT

d_call: -
clone_size: few
v_call: TRBV14
j_call: TRBJ2-7
cdr3_aa: CASSQDNSVQYF
cdr3_nt: TGTGCCAGCAGCCAAGATAACTCGGTGCAGTACTTC

d_call: TRBD2
clone_size: -
v_call: TRBV20-1
j_call: TRBJ2-7
cdr3_aa: CSANQAGCPSYEQYF
cdr3_nt: TGCAGTGCTAACCAAGCGGGGTGTCCTTCCTACGAGCAGTACTTC

d_call: -
clone_size: few
v_call: TRBV2
j_call: TRBJ2-5
cdr3_aa: CASSERTQYQETQYF
cdr3_nt: TGTGCCAGCAGTGAAAGAACACAGTACCAAGAGACCCAGTACTTC

d_call: TRBD2
clone_size: many
v_call: TRBV3-1
j_call: TRBJ2-3
cdr3_aa: CASSQWDGGAGDTQYF
cdr3_nt: TGTGCCAGCAGCCAGTGGGACGGGGGGGCAGGTGATACGCAGTATTTT

d_call: -
clone_size: many
v_call: TRBV6-1
j_call: TRBJ2-5
cdr3_aa: CASRAGRGLYQETQYF
cdr3_nt: TGTGCCAGCCGCGCTGGTCGGGGGCTGTACCAAGAGACCCAGTACTTC

d_call: TRBD2
clone_size: medium-sized
v_call: TRBV10-2
j_call: TRBJ2-1
cdr3_aa: CASSGGLAGGNEQFF
cdr3_nt: TGCGCCAGCAGTGGTGGACTAGCGGGGGGAAATGAGCAGTTCTTC

d_call: -
clone_size: many
v_call: TRBV12-3/TRBV12-4
j_call: TRBJ2-3
cdr3_aa: CASSFTGASDTQYF
cdr3_nt: TGTGCCAGCAGTTTCACGGGAGCGTCAGATACGCAGTATTTT

d_call: -
clone_size: -
v_call: TRBV6-2/TRBV6-3
j_call: TRBJ1-2
cdr3_aa: CASSPYSGERLYGYTF
cdr3_nt: TGTGCCAGCAGTCCCTACTCGGGGGAAAGGTTGTATGGCTACACCTTC

d_call: TRBD1
clone_size: many
v_call: TRBV27
j_call: TRBJ2-7
cdr3_aa: CASSWDRGNEQYF
cdr3_nt: TGTGCCAGCAGTTGGGACAGGGGTAACGAGCAGTACTTC

d_call: -
clone_size: many
v_call: TRBV29-1
j_call: TRBJ2-1
cdr3_aa: CSVEDSVHNEQFF
cdr3_nt: TGCAGCGTTGAAGATTCGGTTCACAATGAGCAGTTCTTC